This T cell receptor beta chain was identified in a study of human T cells and chemical hapten exposure. Germline lookup yields CDR1 MDHEN and CDR2 SYDVKM. This CDR3 is built from 13 residues. Deletions cut 6 bases from V and 0 bases from J, with 7 bases between. Total RNA was extracted from unfractionated whole blood. Single cDNA molecules in the library carried unique molecular identifiers attached during preparation. TCRdb re-called the 5' RACE reads through MiXCR, storing one row per CDR3 protein. The data show about 120,000 distinct CDR3 sequences, roughly 19% seen once. The clonotype was recovered from a human donor in good health. The chain recombines TRBV28 with TRBJ2-3, with a tentative D call TRBD1 (5 bases). The CDR3 region has the DNA TGTGCCAGCAGCCAGGGTAGCACAGATACGCAGTATTTT. Protein sequence: CASSQGSTDTQYF.